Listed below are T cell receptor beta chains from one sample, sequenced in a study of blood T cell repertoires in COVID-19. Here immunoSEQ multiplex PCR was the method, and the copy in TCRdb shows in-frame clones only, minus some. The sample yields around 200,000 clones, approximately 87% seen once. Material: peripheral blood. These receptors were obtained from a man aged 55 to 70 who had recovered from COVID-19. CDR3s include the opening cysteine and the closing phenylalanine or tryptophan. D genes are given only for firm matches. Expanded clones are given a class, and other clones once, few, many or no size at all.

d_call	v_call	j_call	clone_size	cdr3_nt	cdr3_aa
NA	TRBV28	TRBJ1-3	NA	TGTGCCAGCAGTTTCGGTTTATCATCTGGAAACACCATATATTTT	CASSFGLSSGNTIYF
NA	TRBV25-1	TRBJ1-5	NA	TGTGCCAGCAGTGACGGAGGGGTTCAGCCCCAGCATTTT	CASSDGGVQPQHF
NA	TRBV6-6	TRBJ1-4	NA	TGTGCCAGCAGGGGGCCAGACGAGATCCTGTTTTTT	CASRGPDEILFF
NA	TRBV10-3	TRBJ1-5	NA	TGTGCCATCAGTGAGTCGTGGGGAGGGAATCAGCCCCAGCATTTT	CAISESWGGNQPQHF
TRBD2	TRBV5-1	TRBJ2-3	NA	TGCGCCAGCAGCTTTAGCGGGAGTAGCACAGATACGCAGTATTTT	CASSFSGSSTDTQYF
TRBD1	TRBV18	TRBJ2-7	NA	TGTGCCAGCTCATTCACAGGGGGCGAGCAGTACTTC	CASSFTGGEQYF
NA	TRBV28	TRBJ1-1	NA	TGTGCCAGCAGTCCCCTCGGTGAGGCCAACACTGAAGCTTTCTTT	CASSPLGEANTEAFF
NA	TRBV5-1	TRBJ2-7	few	TGCGCCAGCCACAGGGAGGGCTACGAGCAGTACTTC	CASHREGYEQYF
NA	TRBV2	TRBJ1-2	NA	TGTGCCAGCAGTGAAGGGTCTCAGGCCTATGGCTACACCTTC	CASSEGSQAYGYTF
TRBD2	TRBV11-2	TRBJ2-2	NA	TGTGCCAGCAGCTTAGTTCCGGGGGGGAACACCGGGGAGCTGTTTTTT	CASSLVPGGNTGELFF
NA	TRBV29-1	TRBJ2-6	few	TGCAGCGTTGAAGATCTGGGGGCCAACGTCCTGACTTTC	CSVEDLGANVLTF
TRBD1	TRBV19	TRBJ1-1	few	TGTGCCAGTAGTGTAAGACAGGGGCTGAACACTGAAGCTTTCTTT	CASSVRQGLNTEAFF
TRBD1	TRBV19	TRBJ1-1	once	TGTGCCAGTAGTAACAGGGGGTTGGACACTGAAGCTTTCTTT	CASSNRGLDTEAFF
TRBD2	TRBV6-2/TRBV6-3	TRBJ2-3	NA	TGTGCCAGCAGTTACTCGATACAGCGGGGGTCGACAGATACGCAGTATTTT	CASSYSIQRGSTDTQYF
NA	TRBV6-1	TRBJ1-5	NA	TGTGCCAGCAGTGAATCGGTACCCCAGCATTTT	CASSESVPQHF
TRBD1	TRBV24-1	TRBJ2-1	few	TGTGCCACCAGTGATTTTGGACAGGGCCCAAGCTCCTACAATGAGCAGTTCTTC	CATSDFGQGPSSYNEQFF
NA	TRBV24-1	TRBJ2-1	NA	TGTGCCACCAGTGATTCCTACTCCTACAATGAGCAGTTCTTC	CATSDSYSYNEQFF
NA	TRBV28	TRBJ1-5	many	TGTGCCAGCAGTCCGACAGGTCCATTGCAGCCCCAGCATTTT	CASSPTGPLQPQHF
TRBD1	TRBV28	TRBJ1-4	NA	TGTGCCAGCAGTTTAGGGACAGGGGTTGAAAAACTGTTTTTT	CASSLGTGVEKLFF
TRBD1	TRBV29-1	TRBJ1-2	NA	TGCAGCGCTCTGCCGGGACAGGCATTGGATGGCTACACCTTC	CSALPGQALDGYTF
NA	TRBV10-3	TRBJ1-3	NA	TGTGCCATCAGTGAGATGGGGGGAGTCGACACCATATATTTT	CAISEMGGVDTIYF